A single sample is the source of the 16 T cell receptor beta chains below, sequenced in a study of neurological immune-mediated disorders. TCRdb ran MiXCR on the 5' RACE reads and lists one entry per CDR3 protein. Among 67,000 or so distinct CDR3 sequences listed, roughly an eighth were seen once. Noted time point: longitudinal time-point 1 (baseline). The sample taken for sequencing was PBMCs. The receptor source for this set is a female donor with HTLV-1-associated myelopathy (HAM/TSP).

This clonotype showed up many times. J is TRBJ1-2 and V is TRBV5-1; D gene uncertain. Deletions cut 0 bases from V and 6 bases from J, with 6 bases between. Germline V gene sequence: CDR1 SGHRS, CDR2 YFSETQ. The CDR3 consists of 12 residues. DNA of the CDR3: TGCGCCAGCAGCTTGGATAGGGATGGCTACACCTTC. Residues: CASSLDRDGYTF.

This clonotype was counted ten times or more. The gene calls are TRBV5-1 and TRBJ2-3; no reliable D call. This CDR3 has 14 amino acids. In germline, CDR1 is SGHRS, CDR2 YFSETQ. V lost 0 bases to trimming and J lost 2 bases, with 7 bases between them. The CDR3 is CASSLAKVTDTQYF. For the CDR3, the DNA is TGCGCCAGCAGCTTGGCCAAAGTCACAGATACGCAGTATTTT.

This rearrangement joins TRBV4-1 to TRBJ2-1; 11 positions match TRBD2. CDR1 and CDR2 (germline): MGHRA, YSYEKL. The ends lost 8 bases at V and 5 bases at J; junction bases unmatched: 5. The CDR3 is 14 amino acids. The CDR3 bases are TGCGCCAGCCAACTAGCGGGGGCTAACAATGAGCAGTTCTTC. Amino acid sequence: CASQLAGANNEQFF.

This chain uses TRBV7-9 with TRBJ1-1, with D perhaps TRBD1 (6 bases). Trimming pared 0 bases from V and 1 base from J, leaving 9 bases between. The V gene's germline CDR1 is SEHNR and CDR2 FQNEAQ (reference sequence). The CDR3 has 15 amino acids. CDR3 nucleotides: TGTGCCAGCAGCTTAGCAAGGGGGGCGAACACTGAAGCTTTCTTT. Translating gives CASSLARGANTEAFF.

This clonotype came up many times. A read error is likely, as this CDR3 ends without the conserved phenylalanine or tryptophan. Because the CDR3's place on the DNA is in doubt, the DNA is left out and the CDR3 is given as listed by TCRdb. This chain connects TRBV10-1 to TRBJ2-7; TRBD2 is the table's D call, not checked against the DNA. Ends included, the CDR3 has 13 residues. Per germline, CDR1 WNHNN and CDR2 SYGVQD (reference sequence). The CDR3: CASRGPTGGADVA.

This clonotype was counted ten times or more. The V call is TRBV15, the J call TRBJ2-5; 9 bases are a match to TRBD1. The CDR3 runs to 15 residues. Trimming at V came to 3 bases and at J to 2 bases, leaving 4 bases not matched to a gene. Germline CDR1 is LNHNV and CDR2 is YYDKDF (reference sequence). As DNA, the CDR3 is TGTGCCACCAGCAGGACAGGGGGTTTGCAAGAGACCCAGTACTTC. Amino acid sequence: CATSRTGGLQETQYF.

This clonotype was recorded many times. This chain joins TRBV20-1 and TRBJ1-4; D remains unclear. CDR1 and CDR2 from the germline V gene are DFQATT and SNEGSKA (reference sequence). CDR3 length: 12 residues. V lost 5 bases to trimming and J lost 8 bases, with 12 bases between them. CDR3 sequence (DNA): TGCAGTGCTGCCCGGGCCGCCGAAAAACTGTTTTTT. Protein sequence: CSAARAAEKLFF.

This clonotype was counted at least ten times. The rearrangement links TRBV5-1 to TRBJ1-2, with D possibly being TRBD1 (6 bases). The V gene's germline CDR1 is SGHRS and CDR2 YFSETQ. The CDR3 covers 15 residues. The V gene lost 0 bases and the J gene lost 0 bases, with 9 bases spanning the gap. In DNA, the CDR3 is TGCGCCAGCAGCTTGGACAGGGCCTCTAACTATGGCTACACCTTC. Amino acid sequence: CASSLDRASNYGYTF.

There are many counts of this clonotype. The gene calls are TRBV10-3 and TRBJ1-1; D is unclear. The V gene lost 4 bases and the J gene lost 6 bases, with 15 bases spanning the gap. Germline V CDR1 and CDR2: ENHRY, SYGVKD. The CDR3 has 14 amino acids. CDR3: CAISVGPPPPEAFF. DNA for the CDR3: TGTGCCATCAGTGTCGGACCCCCACCCCCTGAAGCTTTCTTT.

This clonotype was detected ten times or more. The chain couples TRBV10-3 to TRBJ2-1; the D gene is possibly TRBD1 (6 bases). Germline values: CDR1 ENHRY, CDR2 SYGVKD. This CDR3 spans 13 amino acids. Trimming stripped 3 bases from V and 4 bases from J, with 7 bases between. The CDR3, as DNA: TGTGCCATCAGTGACAGGGGATACAATGAGCAGTTCTTC. Encoded protein: CAISDRGYNEQFF.

On this clonotype itself: A read error may be the cause here, since a much bigger clone is one base away. This chain connects TRBV28 to TRBJ2-7; D is perhaps TRBD1 or TRBD2 (5 bases each). The CDR3 extends over 13 amino acids. V lost 7 bases and J 2 bases, leaving 12 bases between the germline ends. The germline CDR1 and CDR2 sequences are MDHEN and SYDVKM. The CDR3 nucleotides are TGTGCCAGCAATCGGGGCATCCCCTACGAGCAGTACTTC. Translated, it gives CASNRGIPYEQYF.

This clonotype occurred many times. The V and J genes are TRBV15 and TRBJ1-2; D unclear. CDR1 is LNHNV, CDR2 YYDKDF, per germline (reference sequence). The CDR3 is 16 amino acids. V was trimmed by 0 bases and J by 6 bases, leaving 17 bases between them. CDR3 nucleotides: TGTGCCACCAGCAGAGATGTAAGAACTATGAGAGATGGCTACACCTTC. As protein: CATSRDVRTMRDGYTF.

This clonotype has a handful of counts. V and J are TRBV7-2 and TRBJ2-3; D is uncertain. CDR3 length: 16 amino acids. The germline CDR1 and CDR2 sequences are SGHTA and FQGNSA. V gave up 0 bases and J gave up 2 bases, with 12 bases separating them. CDR3 residues: CASSLAPIKTTDTQYF. The CDR3 DNA reads TGTGCCAGCAGCTTAGCACCGATAAAGACCACAGATACGCAGTATTTT.

This clonotype appeared many times. The genes are TRBV11-2 and TRBJ2-1; 8 bases line up with TRBD2. Germline loops: CDR1 SGHAT, CDR2 FQNNGV. V lost 6 bases, J lost 4 bases, and 11 bases stayed unmatched. The CDR3 is 16 residues long. DNA of the CDR3: TGTGCCAGCAGATCCGTTAGCGGGGCGATATACAATGAGCAGTTCTTC. Translation: CASRSVSGAIYNEQFF.

About this clonotype: One base away lies a much larger clone, so this may be a sequencing read error. The CDR3 spells CASYGEQWRGETQYF. CDR3 nucleotide sequence: TGCGCCAGCTACGGGGAACAGTGGAGAGGGGAGACCCAGTACTTC. The V gene is TRBV5-1, the J gene TRBJ2-5; D may be TRBD2 (5 bases). This CDR3 comprises 15 residues. CDR1 and CDR2 (germline): SGHRS, YFSETQ. V was clipped by 7 bases and J by 5 bases, with 21 bases between them.

At least ten counts were recorded for this clonotype. The rearrangement links TRBV7-8 to TRBJ2-7; possible D gene TRBD2, 6 bases. Germline CDR1 SGHVS, CDR2 FQNEAQ. CDR3 length equals 14 residues. V was trimmed by 4 bases and J by 4 bases, leaving 14 bases between them. The CDR3 loop is CASSSFGTGYEQYF. The CDR3 nucleotides read TGTGCCAGCAGCTCGTTTGGGACTGGATACGAGCAGTACTTC.